This T cell receptor (beta chain) appears in the sequencing data of a study of T cell changes during pregnancy in multiple sclerosis. The repertoire was sequenced with immunoSEQ multiplex PCR; TCRdb's copy has only in-frame clones and lacks some. The table records some 14,000 clones, just over 90% of them present only once. The germline gives CDR1 KGHSH, CDR2 LQKENI. The V end lost 0 bases, the J end lost 4 bases, and 19 bases lay between the germline ends. This CDR3 is built from 17 residues. The rearrangement joins TRBV18 to TRBJ2-7; D perhaps matches TRBD2 (6 bases). The input for sequencing was peripheral blood, taken in the second trimester of pregnancy. The sequence was obtained from a female donor in good health, enrolled as a control in a pregnancy study. CDR3 coding DNA: TGTGCCAGCTCACCACCGGAGGGGTTTGGGCTTTTGTACGAGCAGTACTTC. Its translation: CASSPPEGFGLLYEQYF.